The rows below give T cell receptor beta chains drawn from one sample of a study of human T cells and chemical hapten exposure. Each CDR3 protein gets one entry after TCRdb re-called the RACE reads with MiXCR. Here the sample spans about 69,000 distinct CDR3 sequences, 32% being singletons. The material sequenced was whole blood, taken in connection with sensitization to the hapten diphenylcyclopropenone (DPC). Receptors originate from a middle-aged man with alopecia areata. Some clones in this sample may be carry-over from other donors' samples. CDR3s leave out the opening cysteine and the closing phenylalanine or tryptophan.

v_gene	CDR3aa
TRBV27	ASSLGTSGYNEQF
TRBV7-3	ASSLSPGAGTEAF
TRBV20-1	SVPGEAF
TRBV24-1	ATETSASGSYEQY
TRBV7-2	ASSLGLAGSNEQF
TRBV28	ASSLLQPSGANVLT
TRBV10-3	AISEWPTGKY
TRBV7-8	ASSLDRLAVNVDTQY
TRBV7-3	ASSILASTDTQY
TRBV20-1	SAPWGSGRRTETQY
TRBV7-9	ASSSKLNTEAF
TRBV7-6	ASSHLGGAETQY
TRBV20-1	SASGGGGVDTQY
TRBV28	ASSFNSPLH
TRBV6-5	ASSYEPAGNYNEQF
TRBV30	AWRTEYEQY
TRBV20-1	SAREGGQAYEQY
TRBV20-1	SAPLAGVPEQF
TRBV4-3	ASSPTTGSGNTIY
TRBV6-5	ASSFGTVNEKLF
TRBV20-1	SASSAPFSYEQY
TRBV11-2	ASSLTPRGDTQY
TRBV7-6	ASSLGTGGNTQY
TRBV7-2	ASSLVQVNYNEQF
TRBV13	ASSSDSGPGDTEAF
TRBV20-1	SARAGPSTGELF
TRBV6-5	ASSPTRQVDWHEQF
TRBV7-8	ASSGAGTGIAYEQY
TRBV20-1	SARGGSALSYEQY
TRBV15	ATSTRQGQYEQY
TRBV12-5	ASGLGAGPGANVLT
TRBV6-2/TRBV6-3	ASSYSGRGSYEQY
TRBV20-1	SARDFRRSGGGRNEKLF
TRBV3-1	ASSQTGTGTGEQF
TRBV20-1	SAWVGSNYGYT
TRBV3-1	ASSQGANQPQH
TRBV12-3/TRBV12-4	ASRTDRSEAF
TRBV19	ASSIYELPYEQY